The source of this TCR beta chain is a study of T cell changes during pregnancy in multiple sclerosis. Repertoires were generated with immunoSEQ multiplex PCR, while TCRdb's copy carries only in-frame clones and drops some. The table has 80,000 to 95,000 clones, 90% to 95% seen once. V lost 0 bases and J lost 8; bases outside the gene matches: 3. Germline lookup yields CDR1 SGHRS and CDR2 YFSETQ. The CDR3 loop spans 15 amino acids. The V gene is TRBV5-1, the J gene TRBJ2-1; 12 bases are shared with TRBD1. The sample here was peripheral blood, taken in the second trimester of pregnancy. The source of this sequence is a female donor with multiple sclerosis, enrolled in a pregnancy study. The CDR3 DNA sequence: TGCGCCAGCAGCTTGGACGGGACAGGGGGCGATGAGCAGTTCTTC. Protein product: CASSLDGTGGDEQFF. Drawing the rest from reference TRBV5-1 and TRBJ2-1, the complete variable domain is KAGVTQTPRYLIKTRGQQVTLSCSPISGHRSVSWYQQTPGQGLQFLFEYFSETQRNKGNFPGRFSGRQFSNSRSEMNVSTLELGDSALYLCASSLDGTGGDEQFFGPGTRLTVL.